This T cell receptor beta chain is from a study of T cells in Graves' hyperthyroidism and ophthalmopathy. Germline assignment: CDR1 SGHAT and CDR2 FQDESV (reference sequence). Trimming removed 8 bases at V and 4 bases at J, with 17 bases between. This CDR3 contains 14 residues. Diagnosis of hyperthyroidism was new in patients aged 18 to 65, and its duration was under 2 months. As regards this clonotype: A much larger clone lies one base from this, so it may be a read error.

The CDR3 regions of TCR beta were amplified from RNA transcripts. Researchers ran a first-round RT-PCR on the TCR CDR3 using the HTBI primer set. TCRdb fed the multiplex PCR reads into MiXCR, producing one record per CDR3 protein. Of roughly 800,000 distinct CDR3 sequences in the sample, 35% to 45% were seen once. The TCR was taken from a man aged 18 to 30 with Graves' hyperthyroidism. Specimen: blood. The genes are TRBV11-1 and TRBJ2-5; no reliable D call. The DNA of the CDR3 is TGTGCCAGCGGCCCCCCTGAATCTTTAGAGACCCAGTACTTC. Its protein product is CASGPPESLETQYF.